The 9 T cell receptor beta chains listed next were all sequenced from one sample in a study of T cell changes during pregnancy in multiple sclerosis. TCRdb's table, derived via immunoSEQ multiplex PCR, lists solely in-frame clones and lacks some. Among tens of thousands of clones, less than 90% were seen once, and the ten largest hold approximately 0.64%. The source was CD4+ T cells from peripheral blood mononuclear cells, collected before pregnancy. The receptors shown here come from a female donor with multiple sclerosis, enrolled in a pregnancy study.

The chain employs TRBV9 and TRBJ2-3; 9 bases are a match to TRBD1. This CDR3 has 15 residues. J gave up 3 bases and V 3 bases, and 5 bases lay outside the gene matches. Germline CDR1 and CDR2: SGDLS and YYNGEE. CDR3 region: CASSAGGQGTDTQYF. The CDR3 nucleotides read TGTGCCAGCAGCGCAGGAGGACAGGGGACAGATACGCAGTATTTT.

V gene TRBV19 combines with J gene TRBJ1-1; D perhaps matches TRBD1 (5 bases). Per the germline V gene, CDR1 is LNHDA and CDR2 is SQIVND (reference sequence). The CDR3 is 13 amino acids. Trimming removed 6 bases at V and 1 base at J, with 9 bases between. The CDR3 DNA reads TGTGCCAGTAGCCGTACAGGGAACACTGAAGCTTTCTTT. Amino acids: CASSRTGNTEAFF.

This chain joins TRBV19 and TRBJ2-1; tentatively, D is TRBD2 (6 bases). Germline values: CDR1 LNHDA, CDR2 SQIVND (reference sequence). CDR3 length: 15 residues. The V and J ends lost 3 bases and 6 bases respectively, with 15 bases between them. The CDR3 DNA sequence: TGTGCCAGTAGTATCGGGGGAATACGCGGCAATGAGCAGTTCTTC. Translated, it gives CASSIGGIRGNEQFF.

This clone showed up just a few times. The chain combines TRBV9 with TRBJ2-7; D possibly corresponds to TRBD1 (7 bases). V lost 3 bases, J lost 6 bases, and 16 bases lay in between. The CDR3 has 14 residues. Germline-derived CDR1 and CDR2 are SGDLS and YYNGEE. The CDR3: CASSEGGQPAEQYF. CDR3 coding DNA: TGTGCCAGCAGCGAGGGGGGACAGCCCGCCGAGCAGTACTTC.

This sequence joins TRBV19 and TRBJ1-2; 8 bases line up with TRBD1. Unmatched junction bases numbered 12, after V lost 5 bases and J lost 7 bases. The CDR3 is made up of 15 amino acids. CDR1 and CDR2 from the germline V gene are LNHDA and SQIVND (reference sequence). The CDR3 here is CASSPPRQGYFGYTF. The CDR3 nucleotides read TGTGCCAGTAGTCCACCCCGACAGGGGTATTTTGGCTACACCTTC.

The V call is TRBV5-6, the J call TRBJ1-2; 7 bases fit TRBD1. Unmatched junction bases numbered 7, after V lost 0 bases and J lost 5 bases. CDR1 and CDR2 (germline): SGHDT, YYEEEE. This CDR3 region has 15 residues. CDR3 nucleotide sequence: TGTGCCAGCAGCTTGGGACAGGGAAACATTTATGGCTACACCTTC. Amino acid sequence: CASSLGQGNIYGYTF.

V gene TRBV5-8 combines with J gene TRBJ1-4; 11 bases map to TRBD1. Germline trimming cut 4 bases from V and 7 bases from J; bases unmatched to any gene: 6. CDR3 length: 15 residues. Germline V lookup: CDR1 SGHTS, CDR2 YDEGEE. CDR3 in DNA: TGTGCCAGCAGCCGAGGACAGGGGGCGGCTGAAAAACTGTTTTTT. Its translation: CASSRGQGAAEKLFF. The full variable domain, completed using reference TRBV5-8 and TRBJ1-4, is EAGVTQSPTHLIKTRGQQATLRCSPISGHTSVYWYQQALGLGLQFLLWYDEGEERNRGNFPPRFSGRQFPNYSSELNVNALELEDSALYLCASSRGQGAAEKLFFGSGTQLSVL.

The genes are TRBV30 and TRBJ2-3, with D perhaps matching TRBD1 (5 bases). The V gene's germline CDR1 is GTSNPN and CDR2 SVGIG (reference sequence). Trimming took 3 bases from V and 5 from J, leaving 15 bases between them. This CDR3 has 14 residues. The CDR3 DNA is TGTGCCTGGAGCCTGTACTCAGGGTTAGATACGCAGTATTTT. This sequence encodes CAWSLYSGLDTQYF.

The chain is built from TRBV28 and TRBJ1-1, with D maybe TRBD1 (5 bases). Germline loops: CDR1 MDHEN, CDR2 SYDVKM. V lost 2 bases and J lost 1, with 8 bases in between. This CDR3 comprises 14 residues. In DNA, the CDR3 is TGTGCCAGCAGTTTAGGTGGGGCGAACACTGAAGCTTTCTTT. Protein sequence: CASSLGGANTEAFF.